The 24 T cell receptor beta chains below were found in one sample sequenced in a study of blood T cell repertoires in COVID-19. Here immunoSEQ multiplex PCR was the method, and the copy in TCRdb shows in-frame clones only, minus some. The profile shows roughly 140,000 clones, under 90% of them singletons. Sequenced: peripheral blood. These receptors were obtained from a man in his sixties with acute or convalescent COVID-19.

The rearrangement uses TRBV7-6 and TRBJ2-2; 8 bases fit TRBD1. Looked up from germline, CDR1 is SGHVS and CDR2 is FNYEAQ. V lost 1 base and J lost 6; bases outside the gene matches: 4. The length of the CDR3 is 15 residues. CDR3 protein: CASSLVQGAAGELFF. The DNA of the CDR3 is TGTGCCAGCAGCTTAGTTCAGGGGGCGGCCGGGGAGCTGTTTTTT.

Remarks on this clone: This CDR3 is also generated by other DNA sequences in the sample. The chain combines TRBV28 with TRBJ1-2, with a weak D call TRBD1 (6 bases). Germline CDR1 MDHEN, CDR2 SYDVKM. This CDR3 comprises 13 residues. Trimming cost V 2 bases and J 2 bases, with 6 bases left between them. CDR3 amino acids: CASSLTGNYGYTF. The CDR3, as DNA: TGTGCCAGCAGTTTAACAGGGAACTATGGCTACACCTTC.

V usage is TRBV11-3 and J usage is TRBJ1-5; D might be TRBD1 (6 bases). This CDR3 spans 18 amino acids. The germline V and J ends were trimmed by 5 bases and 0 bases, with 20 bases remaining between them. CDR1 SGHNT and CDR2 YENEEA come from the germline V gene. The CDR3: CASSNGTKGGYSNQPQHF. CDR3 nucleotides: TGTGCCAGCAGCAACGGGACAAAGGGGGGGTATAGCAATCAGCCCCAGCATTTT.

The chain employs TRBV6-5 and TRBJ2-5; 7 bases line up with TRBD1. The CDR3 extends over 15 amino acids. V trimming: 5 bases; J trimming: 5 bases; junction bases outside the gene matches: 11. Germline V gene sequence: CDR1 MNHEY, CDR2 SVGAGI. The CDR3 here is CASSPSQGSWETQYF. CDR3 DNA sequence: TGTGCCAGCAGTCCCTCACAGGGGTCTTGGGAGACCCAGTACTTC.

This chain links TRBV3-1 (or the pseudogene TRBV3-2) with TRBJ1-4; TRBD1 aligns across 8 bases. The J segment lost 3 bases and the V segment lost 6 bases, leaving 6 bases of the junction unmatched. Germline lookup yields CDR1 LGHDT and CDR2 YNNKEL (reference sequence). This CDR3 has 15 amino acids. The DNA for the CDR3 is TGTGCCAGCAGAGGACAGGGCGGGTCTAATGAAAAACTGTTTTTT. This codes for CASRGQGGSNEKLFF.

The rearrangement uses TRBV5-5 and TRBJ2-2; 9 bases are a match to TRBD2. This CDR3 region has 17 residues. Germline V gives CDR1 SGHKS, CDR2 YYEKEE (reference sequence). V trimming: 1 base; J trimming: 7 bases; junction bases outside the gene matches: 11. This chain's CDR3 is CASSLRSLAGYGGELFF. CDR3 coding DNA: TGTGCCAGCAGCTTGAGGTCCCTAGCGGGATACGGCGGGGAGCTGTTTTTT.

V gene TRBV6-5 combines with J gene TRBJ1-6; 8 nucleotides agree with TRBD1. J lost 10 bases, V lost 6 bases, and 8 bases had no gene match. The CDR3 is 14 residues long. Germline loops: CDR1 MNHEY, CDR2 SVGAGI. CDR3 in DNA: TGTGCCAGCAGACCTGACAGGGGAGGATCACCCCTCCACTTT. This gives the protein CASRPDRGGSPLHF.

V and J are TRBV5-1 and TRBJ2-3, with 8 bases matching TRBD2. V shed 2 bases, J shed 2 bases, and the junction held 7 bases outside the gene matches. The germline V gene encodes CDR1 SGHRS and CDR2 YFSETQ. CDR3 size: 16 residues. The CDR3 DNA reads as TGCGCCAGCAGCTTTGGAGCGGGGGCTCTCACAGATACGCAGTATTTT. Translation: CASSFGAGALTDTQYF.

The V call is TRBV5-1, the J call TRBJ1-4; TRBD1 matches at 7 bases. Trimming cost V 5 bases and J 6 bases; bases outside gene matches: 7. CDR1 SGHRS and CDR2 YFSETQ come from the germline V gene. The CDR3 spans 14 residues. The CDR3: CASSSDRADEKLFF. The CDR3 nucleotides are TGCGCCAGCAGTTCCGACAGGGCTGATGAAAAACTGTTTTTT.

This clone was recorded a few times. The J gene is TRBJ1-6, the V gene TRBV12-5; 7 nucleotides align to TRBD1. Trimming removed 5 bases from V and 6 bases from J; junction bases left unmatched: 7. The CDR3 covers 15 residues. Germline assignment: CDR1 LGHNT and CDR2 FRNRAP. CDR3 sequence reads: CASGPSGTVNSPLHF. The CDR3 nucleotides are TGTGCTAGTGGTCCCTCCGGGACAGTTAATTCACCCCTCCACTTT. The full variable domain, with the rest looked up from reference TRBV12-5 and TRBJ1-6, is DARVTQTPRHKVTEMGQEVTMRCQPILGHNTVFWYRQTMMQGLELLAYFRNRAPLDDSGMPKDRFSAEMPDATLATLKIQPSEPRDSAVYFCASGPSGTVNSPLHFGNGTRLTVT.

This clone was picked up a small number of times. The V call is TRBV5-6, the J call TRBJ1-2; D remains ambiguous. Germline assignment: CDR1 SGHDT and CDR2 YYEEEE. CDR3 length: 14 amino acids. V was trimmed by 5 bases and J by 2 bases, leaving 13 bases between them. CDR3 coding DNA: TGTGCCAGCAGACCTGTAGAGATAAACTATGGCTACACCTTC. Amino acid sequence: CASRPVEINYGYTF. The full variable domain, rest sourced from reference TRBV5-6 and TRBJ1-2, is DAGVTQSPTHLIKTRGQQVTLRCSPKSGHDTVSWYQQALGQGPQFIFQYYEEEERQRGNFPDRFSGHQFPNYSSELNVNALLLGDSALYLCASRPVEINYGYTFGSGTRLTVV.

The chain is built from TRBV15 and TRBJ2-3; no reliable D call. The V and J ends lost 3 bases and 2 bases respectively, with 15 bases between them. The CDR3 totals 16 residues. The germline V gene encodes CDR1 LNHNV and CDR2 YYDKDF (reference sequence). CDR3 sequence (DNA): TGTGCCACCAGCAGTGTCGTGGCTGGCCTCACAGATACGCAGTATTTT. It yields the protein CATSSVVAGLTDTQYF.

This clone was observed at least ten times. DNA of the CDR3: TGCAGTGCTAGTTTGGGCACAGCCAATCAGCCCCAGCATTTT. This sequence encodes CSASLGTANQPQHF. The chain combines TRBV20-1 with TRBJ1-5; unclear D gene. In germline, CDR1 is DFQATT, CDR2 SNEGSKA (reference sequence). Trimming shortened V by 3 bases and J by 3 bases, and 12 bases separated the two germline ends. The CDR3 extends over 14 amino acids.

V usage is TRBV7-6 and J usage is TRBJ2-1, with TRBD1 matching over 9 bases. The CDR3 contains 17 residues. V gave up 4 bases and J gave up 0 bases; unmatched junction bases: 7. Germline CDR1 SGHVS, CDR2 FNYEAQ. The CDR3 bases are TGTGCCAGCAGCTCAGGGGGACAGGGTAGCTCCTACAATGAGCAGTTCTTC. Protein product: CASSSGGQGSSYNEQFF.

The chain employs TRBV11-2 and TRBJ1-3; tentatively, D is TRBD1 (5 bases). V shed 6 bases and J shed 4 bases, with 7 bases lying between them. The CDR3 is 12 amino acids. In germline, CDR1 is SGHAT, CDR2 FQNNGV. CDR3 sequence (DNA): TGTGCCAGCAGGGACAACGGAAACACCATATATTTT. It encodes CASRDNGNTIYF.

This clone was detected only a few times. The chain links TRBV19 to TRBJ2-1; D might be TRBD2 (6 bases). The germline gives CDR1 LNHDA, CDR2 SQIVND (reference sequence). This CDR3 is 13 amino acids long. With 6 bases removed from V and 5 bases from J, the gap between germline ends came to 11 bases. Written as DNA, the CDR3 is TGTGCCAGTAGGAAGACTAGGGACAATGAGCAGTTCTTC. It is translated as CASRKTRDNEQFF.

The chain is built from TRBV4-1 and TRBJ2-1, with TRBD2 matching over 8 bases. The CDR3 spans 15 residues. Germline V gene data show CDR1 as MGHRA and CDR2 as YSYEKL. The V segment lost 3 bases and the J segment 7 bases; nucleotides outside the gene matches: 8. CDR3 nucleotide sequence: TGCGCCAGCAGCCAGGGCGGGGGGCGTTCGAATGAGCAGTTCTTC. Its translation: CASSQGGGRSNEQFF.

Worth noting for this clone: A read error may produce the germline difference seen at one junction end. The chain combines TRBV3-1 (or the pseudogene TRBV3-2) with TRBJ2-1; 14 bases fit TRBD2. Germline lookup yields CDR1 LGHDT and CDR2 YNNKEL (reference sequence). This CDR3 spans 15 amino acids. As DNA, the CDR3 is TGTGCCAGCAGTCAAGGGACTAGCGGGGGCACTGAGCAGTTCTTC. Translation gives CASSQGTSGGTEQFF.

The chain links TRBV7-2 to TRBJ1-1; 8 bases align to TRBD1. V was clipped by 6 bases and J by 7 bases; unmatched bases: 10. The CDR3 has 14 amino acids. Germline V gene data show CDR1 as SGHTA and CDR2 as FQGNSA. The CDR3: CASSFSQGAGEAFF. CDR3 DNA sequence: TGTGCCAGCAGTTTTAGCCAGGGGGCCGGTGAAGCTTTCTTT. Full variable domain (missing parts from reference TRBV7-2 and TRBJ1-1): GAGVSQSPSNKVTEKGKDVELRCDPISGHTALYWYRQSLGQGLEFLIYFQGNSAPDKSGLPSDRFSAERTGGSVSTLTIQRTQQEDSAVYLCASSFSQGAGEAFFGQGTRLTVV.

The gene calls are TRBV28 and TRBJ2-3; 8 bases are shared with TRBD2. Germline V gives CDR1 MDHEN, CDR2 SYDVKM. The ends lost 8 bases at V and 5 bases at J; junction bases unmatched: 12. This CDR3 is 15 amino acids long. CDR3 DNA: TGTGCCAGCCTTTCCCCGGGACTAGAAGGAGATACGCAGTATTTT. This gives the protein CASLSPGLEGDTQYF.

This rearrangement joins TRBV11-3 to TRBJ2-5, with a weak D call TRBD2 (5 bases). Trimming took 5 bases from V and 5 from J, leaving 15 bases between them. The CDR3 sequence is 14 residues long. Germline V gene data show CDR1 as SGHNT and CDR2 as YENEEA. Here the CDR3 reads CASSPTSGGETQYF. The CDR3 nucleotides read TGTGCCAGCAGCCCCACGTCGGGCGGGGAGACCCAGTACTTC.

The chain links TRBV19 to TRBJ2-3; 10 nucleotides match TRBD1. This CDR3 contains 16 residues. The J segment lost 2 bases and the V segment lost 7 bases, leaving 9 bases of the junction unmatched. Germline lookup yields CDR1 LNHDA and CDR2 SQIVND (reference sequence). The CDR3 DNA reads TGTGCCAGTAAGAGGGACAGGGGCTCAACCACAGATACGCAGTATTTT. This sequence encodes CASKRDRGSTTDTQYF.

CDR3 loop: CASSPPSTGVRQQYF. CDR3 bases: TGTGCCAGCAGCCCCCCGTCGACGGGGGTGCGTCAGCAGTACTTC. This chain joins TRBV6-5 and TRBJ2-7; TRBD2 is a possible D gene (6 bases). The CDR3 consists of 15 residues. V was trimmed by 6 bases and J by 8 bases, leaving 23 bases between them. Looked up from germline, CDR1 is MNHEY and CDR2 is SVGAGI.

This clone was detected only once. The rearrangement uses TRBV10-3 and TRBJ2-5; 7 bases map to TRBD2. The CDR3 loop spans 16 amino acids. The trim removed 10 bases at V and 2 bases at J, leaving 16 bases unmatched. CDR1 ENHRY and CDR2 SYGVKD come from the germline V gene. CDR3 sequence: CATTFGAGEVQETQYF. CDR3 coding DNA: TGTGCCACCACCTTCGGGGCGGGAGAGGTTCAAGAGACCCAGTACTTC.